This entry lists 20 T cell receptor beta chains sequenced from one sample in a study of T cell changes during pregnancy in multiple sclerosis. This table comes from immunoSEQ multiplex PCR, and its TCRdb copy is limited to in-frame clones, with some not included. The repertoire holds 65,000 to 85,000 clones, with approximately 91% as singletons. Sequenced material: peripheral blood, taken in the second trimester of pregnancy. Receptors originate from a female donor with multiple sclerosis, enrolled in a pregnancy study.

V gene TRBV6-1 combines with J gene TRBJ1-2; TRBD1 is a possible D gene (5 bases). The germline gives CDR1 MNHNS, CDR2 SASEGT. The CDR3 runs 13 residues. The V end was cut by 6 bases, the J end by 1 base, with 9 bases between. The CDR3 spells CASRVTDNYGYTF. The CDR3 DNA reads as TGTGCCAGCAGAGTGACAGATAACTATGGCTACACCTTC.

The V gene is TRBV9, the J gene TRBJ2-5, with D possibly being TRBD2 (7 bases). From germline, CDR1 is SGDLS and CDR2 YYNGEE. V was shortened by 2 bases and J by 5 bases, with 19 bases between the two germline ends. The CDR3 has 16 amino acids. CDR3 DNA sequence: TGTGCCAGCAGCGTGAGGGGGGGCCAGGTCGGGGAGACCCAGTACTTC. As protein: CASSVRGGQVGETQYF.

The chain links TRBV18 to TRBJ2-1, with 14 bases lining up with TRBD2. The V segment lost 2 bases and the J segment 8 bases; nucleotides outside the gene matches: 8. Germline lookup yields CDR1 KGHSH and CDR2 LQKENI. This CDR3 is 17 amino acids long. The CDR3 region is CASSPWTSGGPGDEQFF. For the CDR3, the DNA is TGTGCCAGCTCACCATGGACTAGCGGGGGGCCGGGCGATGAGCAGTTCTTC. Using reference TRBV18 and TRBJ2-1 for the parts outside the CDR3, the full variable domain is NAGVMQNPRHLVRRRGQEARLRCSPMKGHSHVYWYRQLPEEGLKFMVYLQKENIIDESGMPKERFSAEFPKEGPSILRIQQVVRGDSAAYFCASSPWTSGGPGDEQFFGPGTRLTVL.

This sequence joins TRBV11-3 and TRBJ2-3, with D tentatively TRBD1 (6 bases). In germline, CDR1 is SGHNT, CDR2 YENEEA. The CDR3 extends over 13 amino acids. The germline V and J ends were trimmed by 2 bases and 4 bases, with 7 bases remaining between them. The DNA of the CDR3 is TGTGCCAGCAGCTTACAGGGGTCAGATACGCAGTATTTT. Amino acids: CASSLQGSDTQYF.

The DNA of the CDR3 is TGTGCCAGCAGGGACAGGGGATCCTCTGGAAACACCATATATTTT. Protein: CASRDRGSSGNTIYF. The chain has TRBV25-1 and TRBJ1-3, with 9 bases matching TRBD1. Germline CDR1 and CDR2: MGHDK and SYGVNS. The ends lost 6 bases at V and 0 bases at J; junction bases unmatched: 3. This CDR3 contains 15 residues.

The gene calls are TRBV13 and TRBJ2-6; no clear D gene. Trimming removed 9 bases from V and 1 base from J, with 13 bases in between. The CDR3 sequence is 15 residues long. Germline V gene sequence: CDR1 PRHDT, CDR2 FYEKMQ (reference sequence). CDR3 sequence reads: CASRIGVSGANVLTF. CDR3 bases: TGTGCCAGTAGGATCGGAGTATCTGGGGCCAACGTCCTGACTTTC.

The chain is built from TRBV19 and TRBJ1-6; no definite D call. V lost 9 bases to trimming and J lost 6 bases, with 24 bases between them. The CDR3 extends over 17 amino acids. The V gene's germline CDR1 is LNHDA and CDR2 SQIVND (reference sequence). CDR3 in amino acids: CASAAESIFDFNSPLHF. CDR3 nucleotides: TGTGCCAGCGCGGCCGAATCCATTTTCGACTTTAATTCACCCCTCCACTTT.

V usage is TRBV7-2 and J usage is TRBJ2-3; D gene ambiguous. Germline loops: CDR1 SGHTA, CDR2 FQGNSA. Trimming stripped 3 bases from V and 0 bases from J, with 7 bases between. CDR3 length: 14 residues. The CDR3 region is CASSFRVSTDTQYF. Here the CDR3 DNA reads TGTGCCAGCAGCTTCCGGGTTAGCACAGATACGCAGTATTTT.

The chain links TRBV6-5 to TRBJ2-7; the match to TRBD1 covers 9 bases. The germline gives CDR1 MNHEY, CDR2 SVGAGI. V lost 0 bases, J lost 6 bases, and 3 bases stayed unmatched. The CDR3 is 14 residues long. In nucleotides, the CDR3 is TGTGCCAGCAGTTACTCGACAGGGGGGGCCGAGCAGTACTTC. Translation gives CASSYSTGGAEQYF.

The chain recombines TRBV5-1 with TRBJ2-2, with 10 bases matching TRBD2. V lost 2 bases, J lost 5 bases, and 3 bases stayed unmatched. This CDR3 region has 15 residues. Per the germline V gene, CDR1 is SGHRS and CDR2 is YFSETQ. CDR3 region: CASSFSGGHTGELFF. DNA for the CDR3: TGCGCCAGCAGCTTTAGCGGGGGGCATACCGGGGAGCTGTTTTTT.

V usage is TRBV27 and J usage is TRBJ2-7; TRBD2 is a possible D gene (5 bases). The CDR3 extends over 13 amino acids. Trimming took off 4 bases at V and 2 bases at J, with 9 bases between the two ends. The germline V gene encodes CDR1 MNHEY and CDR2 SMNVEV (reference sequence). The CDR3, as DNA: TGTGCCAGCAGTTCTACGGGGACCTACGAGCAGTACTTC. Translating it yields CASSSTGTYEQYF.

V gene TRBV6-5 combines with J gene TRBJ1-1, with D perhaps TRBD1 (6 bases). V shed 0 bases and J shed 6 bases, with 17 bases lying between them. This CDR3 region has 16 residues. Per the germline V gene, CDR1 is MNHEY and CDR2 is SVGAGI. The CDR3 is CASSYSVSGVTSEAFF. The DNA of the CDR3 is TGTGCCAGCAGTTACTCGGTCTCAGGGGTTACTTCTGAAGCTTTCTTT.

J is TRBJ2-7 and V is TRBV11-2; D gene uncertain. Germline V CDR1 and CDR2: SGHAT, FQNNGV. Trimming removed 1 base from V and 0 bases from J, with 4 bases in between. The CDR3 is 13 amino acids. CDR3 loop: CASSLGVSYEQYF. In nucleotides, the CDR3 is TGTGCCAGCAGCTTAGGCGTCTCCTACGAGCAGTACTTC.

The CDR3 DNA reads TGTGCCAGCAGCTTACAGGGGGCAGATACGCAGTATTTT. It translates to CASSLQGADTQYF. J is TRBJ2-3 and V is TRBV5-4; 8 bases are shared with TRBD1. The CDR3 length is 13 residues. V shed 2 bases, J shed 4 bases, and the junction held 0 bases outside the gene matches. The germline V gene encodes CDR1 SGHNT and CDR2 YYREEE (reference sequence).

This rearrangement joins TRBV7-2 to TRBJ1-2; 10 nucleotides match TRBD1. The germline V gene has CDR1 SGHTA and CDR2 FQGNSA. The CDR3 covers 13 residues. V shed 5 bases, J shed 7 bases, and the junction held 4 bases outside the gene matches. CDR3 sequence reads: CASSRGDRGGYTF. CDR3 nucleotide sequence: TGTGCCAGCAGCCGAGGGGACAGGGGTGGCTACACCTTC.

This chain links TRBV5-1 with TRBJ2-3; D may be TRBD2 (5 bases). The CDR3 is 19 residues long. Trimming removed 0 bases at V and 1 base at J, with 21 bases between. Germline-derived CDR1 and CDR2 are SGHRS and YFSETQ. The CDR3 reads CASSLVSSAHRLGTDTQYF. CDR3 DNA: TGCGCCAGCAGCTTGGTCAGTAGCGCACATCGTTTAGGCACAGATACGCAGTATTTT.

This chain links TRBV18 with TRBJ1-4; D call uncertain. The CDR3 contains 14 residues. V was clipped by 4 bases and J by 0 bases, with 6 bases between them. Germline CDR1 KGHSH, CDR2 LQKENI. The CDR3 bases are TGTGCCAGCTCACGTCCAGCAACTAATGAAAAACTGTTTTTT. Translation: CASSRPATNEKLFF.

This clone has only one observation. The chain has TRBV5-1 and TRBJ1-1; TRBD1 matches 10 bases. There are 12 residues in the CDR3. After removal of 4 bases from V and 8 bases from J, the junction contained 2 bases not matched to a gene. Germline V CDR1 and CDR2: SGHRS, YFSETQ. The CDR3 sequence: CASSRTGGEAFF. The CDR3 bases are TGCGCCAGCAGCCGGACAGGGGGGGAAGCTTTCTTT.

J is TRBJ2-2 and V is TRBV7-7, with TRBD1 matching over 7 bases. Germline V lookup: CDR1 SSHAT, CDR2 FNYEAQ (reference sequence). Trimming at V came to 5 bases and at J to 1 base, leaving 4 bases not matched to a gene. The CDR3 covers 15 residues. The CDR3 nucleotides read TGTGCCAGCAGCCCCGGGACAGAGAACACCGGGGAGCTGTTTTTT. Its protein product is CASSPGTENTGELFF.

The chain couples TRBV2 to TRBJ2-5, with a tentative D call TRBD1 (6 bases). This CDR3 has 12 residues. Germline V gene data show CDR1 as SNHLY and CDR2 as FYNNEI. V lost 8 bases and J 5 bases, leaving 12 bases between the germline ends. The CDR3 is CASHRVYETQYF. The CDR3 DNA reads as TGTGCCAGCCACAGGGTTTACGAGACCCAGTACTTC.